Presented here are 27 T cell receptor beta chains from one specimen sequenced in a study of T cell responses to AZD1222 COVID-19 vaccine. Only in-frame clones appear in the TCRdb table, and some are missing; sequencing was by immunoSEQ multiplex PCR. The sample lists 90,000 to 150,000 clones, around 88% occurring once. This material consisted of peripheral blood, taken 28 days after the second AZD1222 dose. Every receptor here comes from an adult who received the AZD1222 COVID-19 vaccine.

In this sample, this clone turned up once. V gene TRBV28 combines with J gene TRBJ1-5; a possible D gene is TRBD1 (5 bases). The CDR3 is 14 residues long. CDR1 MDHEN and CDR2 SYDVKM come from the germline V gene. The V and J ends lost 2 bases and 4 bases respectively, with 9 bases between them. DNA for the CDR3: TGTGCCAGCAGTTTAGGGGGGGAGAATCAGCCCCAGCATTTT. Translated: CASSLGGENQPQHF.

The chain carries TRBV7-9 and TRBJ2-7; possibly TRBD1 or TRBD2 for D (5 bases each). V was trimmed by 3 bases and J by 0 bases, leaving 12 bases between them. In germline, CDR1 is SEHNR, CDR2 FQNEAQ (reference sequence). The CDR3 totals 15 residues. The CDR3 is CASSLLGTDSYEQYF. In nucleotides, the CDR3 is TGTGCCAGCAGCTTGTTAGGGACCGACTCCTACGAGCAGTACTTC.

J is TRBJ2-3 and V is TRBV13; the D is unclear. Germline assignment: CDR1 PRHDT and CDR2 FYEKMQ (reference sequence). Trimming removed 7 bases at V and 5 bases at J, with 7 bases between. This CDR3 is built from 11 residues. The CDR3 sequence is CASTIGDTQYF. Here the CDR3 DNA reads TGTGCCAGCACAATAGGAGATACGCAGTATTTT.

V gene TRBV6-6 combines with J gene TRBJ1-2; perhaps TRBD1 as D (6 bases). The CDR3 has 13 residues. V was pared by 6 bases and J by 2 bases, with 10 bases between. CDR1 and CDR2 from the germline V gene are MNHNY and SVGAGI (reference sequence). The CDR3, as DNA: TGTGCCAGCAGCCAGGACAGCAACTATGGCTACACCTTC. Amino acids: CASSQDSNYGYTF.

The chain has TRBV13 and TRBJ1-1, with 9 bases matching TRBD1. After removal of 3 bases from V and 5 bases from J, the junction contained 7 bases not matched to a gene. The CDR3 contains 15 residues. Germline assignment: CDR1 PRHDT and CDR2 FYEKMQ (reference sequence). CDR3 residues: CASSLMDRGSTEAFF. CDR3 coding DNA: TGTGCCAGCAGCTTGATGGACAGGGGATCGACTGAAGCTTTCTTT.

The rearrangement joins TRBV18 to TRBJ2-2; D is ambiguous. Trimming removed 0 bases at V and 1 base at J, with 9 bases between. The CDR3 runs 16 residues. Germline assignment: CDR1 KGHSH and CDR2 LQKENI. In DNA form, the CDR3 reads TGTGCCAGCTCACCACCCCGTGTCGGGAACACCGGGGAGCTGTTTTTT. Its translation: CASSPPRVGNTGELFF.

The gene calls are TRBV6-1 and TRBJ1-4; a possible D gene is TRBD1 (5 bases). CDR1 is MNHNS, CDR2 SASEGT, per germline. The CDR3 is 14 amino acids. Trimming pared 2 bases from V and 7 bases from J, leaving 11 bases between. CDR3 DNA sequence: TGTGCCAGCAGTGAACGCAGGGAGGGTGAAAAACTGTTTTTT. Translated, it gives CASSERREGEKLFF.

The CDR3 DNA sequence: TGTGCCAGCTCAACTAGAGCCCTTCACTACGAGCAGTACTTC. Translating gives CASSTRALHYEQYF. This chain links TRBV18 with TRBJ2-7; the D gene is possibly TRBD2 (5 bases). Germline loops: CDR1 KGHSH, CDR2 LQKENI. The V gene lost 5 bases and the J gene lost 3 bases, with 14 bases spanning the gap. CDR3 length: 14 amino acids.

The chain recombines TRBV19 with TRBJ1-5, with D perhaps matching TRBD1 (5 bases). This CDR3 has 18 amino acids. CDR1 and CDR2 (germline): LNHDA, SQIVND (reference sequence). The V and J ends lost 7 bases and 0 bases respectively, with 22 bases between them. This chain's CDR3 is CASNGAGLLRGSNQPQHF. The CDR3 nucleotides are TGTGCCAGTAATGGGGCAGGGTTGTTGCGTGGTAGCAATCAGCCCCAGCATTTT.

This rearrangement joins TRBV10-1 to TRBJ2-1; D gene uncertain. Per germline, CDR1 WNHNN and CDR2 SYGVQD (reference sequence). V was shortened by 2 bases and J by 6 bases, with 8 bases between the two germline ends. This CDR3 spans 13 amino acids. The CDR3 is CASSENGINEQFF. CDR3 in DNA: TGCGCCAGCAGTGAGAACGGAATCAATGAGCAGTTCTTC.

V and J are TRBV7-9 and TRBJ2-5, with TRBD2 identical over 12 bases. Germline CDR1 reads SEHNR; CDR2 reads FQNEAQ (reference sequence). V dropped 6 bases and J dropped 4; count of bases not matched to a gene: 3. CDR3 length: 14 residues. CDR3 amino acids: CASRVGLAGETQYF. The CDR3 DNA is TGTGCCAGCAGGGTGGGACTAGCGGGAGAGACCCAGTACTTC.

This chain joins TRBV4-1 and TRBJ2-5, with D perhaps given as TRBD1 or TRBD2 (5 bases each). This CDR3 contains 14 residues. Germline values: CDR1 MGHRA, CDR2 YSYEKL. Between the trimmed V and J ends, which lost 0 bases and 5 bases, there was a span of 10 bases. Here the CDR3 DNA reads TGCGCCAGCAGCCAAGATATCAGGGAGGAGACCCAGTACTTC. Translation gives CASSQDIREETQYF.

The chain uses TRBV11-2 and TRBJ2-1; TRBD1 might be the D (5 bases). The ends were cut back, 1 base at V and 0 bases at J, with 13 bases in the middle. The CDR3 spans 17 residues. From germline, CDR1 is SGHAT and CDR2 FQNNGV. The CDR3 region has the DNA TGTGCCAGCAGCTTAGGCCAGGGCAAAATCTCCTACAATGAGCAGTTCTTC. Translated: CASSLGQGKISYNEQFF.

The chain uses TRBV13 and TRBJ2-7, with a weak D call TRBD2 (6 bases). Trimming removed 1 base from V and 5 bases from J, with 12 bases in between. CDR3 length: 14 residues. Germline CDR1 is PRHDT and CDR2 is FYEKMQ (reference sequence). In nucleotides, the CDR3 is TGTGCCAGCAGCTTAGTTCAGGGAGGAAACGAGCAGTACTTC. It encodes CASSLVQGGNEQYF.

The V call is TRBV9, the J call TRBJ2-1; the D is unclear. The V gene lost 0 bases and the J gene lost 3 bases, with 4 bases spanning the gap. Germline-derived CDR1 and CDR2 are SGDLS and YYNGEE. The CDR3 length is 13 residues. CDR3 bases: TGTGCCAGCAGCGTAGAAGACTACAATGAGCAGTTCTTC. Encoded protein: CASSVEDYNEQFF.

Here the CDR3 reads CASSLGGQGYYGYTF. CDR3 sequence (DNA): TGTGCCAGCAGCTTGGGTGGACAGGGGTACTATGGCTACACCTTC. The V call is TRBV5-6, the J call TRBJ1-2; 9 bases map to TRBD1. Germline trimming cut 0 bases from V and 3 bases from J; bases unmatched to any gene: 3. The CDR3 contains 15 residues. Per the germline V gene, CDR1 is SGHDT and CDR2 is YYEEEE.

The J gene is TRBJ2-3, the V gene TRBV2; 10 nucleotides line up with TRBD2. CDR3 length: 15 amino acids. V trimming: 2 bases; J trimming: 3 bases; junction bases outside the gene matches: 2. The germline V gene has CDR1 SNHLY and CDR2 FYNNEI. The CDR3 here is CASSELGLATDTQYF. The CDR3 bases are TGTGCCAGCAGTGAATTGGGACTAGCGACAGATACGCAGTATTTT.

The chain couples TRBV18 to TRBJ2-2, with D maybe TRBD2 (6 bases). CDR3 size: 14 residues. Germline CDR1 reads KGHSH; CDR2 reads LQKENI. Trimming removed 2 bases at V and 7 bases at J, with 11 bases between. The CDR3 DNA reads TGTGCCAGCTCACCAAGTCTCGGGAGCGGGGAGCTGTTTTTT. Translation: CASSPSLGSGELFF.

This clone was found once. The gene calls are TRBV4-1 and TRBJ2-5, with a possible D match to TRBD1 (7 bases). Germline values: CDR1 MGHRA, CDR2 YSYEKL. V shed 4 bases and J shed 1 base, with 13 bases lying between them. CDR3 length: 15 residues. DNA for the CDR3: TGCGCCAGCAGCCGTGGCAGGGGGGTCCAAGAGACCCAGTACTTC. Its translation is CASSRGRGVQETQYF.

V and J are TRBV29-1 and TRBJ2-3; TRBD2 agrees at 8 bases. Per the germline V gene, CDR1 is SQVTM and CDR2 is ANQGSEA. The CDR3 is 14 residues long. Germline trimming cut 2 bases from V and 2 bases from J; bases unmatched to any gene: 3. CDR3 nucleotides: TGCAGCGTTGAAAAGCGGGGGAACACAGATACGCAGTATTTT. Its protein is CSVEKRGNTDTQYF.

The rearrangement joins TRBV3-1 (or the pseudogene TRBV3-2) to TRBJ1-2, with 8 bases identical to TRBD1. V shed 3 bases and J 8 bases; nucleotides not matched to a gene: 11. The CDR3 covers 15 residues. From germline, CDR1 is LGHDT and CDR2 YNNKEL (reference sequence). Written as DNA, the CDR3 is TGTGCCAGCAGCCAGACCCTCCGACAGGGGCAAGGCTACACCTTC. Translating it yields CASSQTLRQGQGYTF.

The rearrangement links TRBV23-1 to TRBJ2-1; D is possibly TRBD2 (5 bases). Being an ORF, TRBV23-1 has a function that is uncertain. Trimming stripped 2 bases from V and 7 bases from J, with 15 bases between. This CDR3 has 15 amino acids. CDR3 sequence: CASSQPGLSGNEQFF. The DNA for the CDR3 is TGCGCCAGCAGTCAACCAGGACTGTCGGGGAATGAGCAGTTCTTC.

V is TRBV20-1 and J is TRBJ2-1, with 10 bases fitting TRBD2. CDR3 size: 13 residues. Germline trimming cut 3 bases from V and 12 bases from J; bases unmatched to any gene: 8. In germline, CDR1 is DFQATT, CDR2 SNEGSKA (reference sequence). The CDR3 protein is CSASSSGSRVQFF. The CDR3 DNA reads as TGCAGTGCTAGTTCTAGCGGGAGTAGAGTGCAGTTCTTC.

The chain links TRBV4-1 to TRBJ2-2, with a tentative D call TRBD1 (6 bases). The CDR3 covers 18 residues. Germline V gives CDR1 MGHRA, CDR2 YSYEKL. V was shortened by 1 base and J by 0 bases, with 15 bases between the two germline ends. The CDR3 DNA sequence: TGCGCCAGCAGCCAAGGATTTGCTCGGGACACGAACACCGGGGAGCTGTTTTTT. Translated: CASSQGFARDTNTGELFF.

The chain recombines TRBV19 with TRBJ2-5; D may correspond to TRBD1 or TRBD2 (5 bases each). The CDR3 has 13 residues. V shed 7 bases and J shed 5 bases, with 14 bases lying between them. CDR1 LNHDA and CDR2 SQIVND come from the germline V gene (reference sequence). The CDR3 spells CASTKGPRETQYF. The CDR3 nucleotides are TGTGCCAGTACCAAGGGACCACGGGAGACCCAGTACTTC. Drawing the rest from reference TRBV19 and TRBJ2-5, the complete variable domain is DGGITQSPKYLFRKEGQNVTLSCEQNLNHDAMYWYRQDPGQGLRLIYYSQIVNDFQKGDIAEGYSVSREKKESFPLTVTSAQKNPTAFYLCASTKGPRETQYFGPGTRLLVL.

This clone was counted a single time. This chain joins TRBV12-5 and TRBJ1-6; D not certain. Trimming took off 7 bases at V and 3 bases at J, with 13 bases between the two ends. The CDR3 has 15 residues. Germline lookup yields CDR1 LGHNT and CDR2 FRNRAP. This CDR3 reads CASAGENYYNSPLHF. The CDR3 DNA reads TGTGCTAGTGCCGGGGAGAATTACTATAATTCACCCCTCCACTTT.

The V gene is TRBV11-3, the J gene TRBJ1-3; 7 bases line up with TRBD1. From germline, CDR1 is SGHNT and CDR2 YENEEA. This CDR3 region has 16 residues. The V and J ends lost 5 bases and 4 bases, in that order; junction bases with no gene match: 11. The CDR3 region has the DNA TGTGCCAGCAGCCAAAGGTCCGGGACAGCCGGAAACACCATATATTTT. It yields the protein CASSQRSGTAGNTIYF.